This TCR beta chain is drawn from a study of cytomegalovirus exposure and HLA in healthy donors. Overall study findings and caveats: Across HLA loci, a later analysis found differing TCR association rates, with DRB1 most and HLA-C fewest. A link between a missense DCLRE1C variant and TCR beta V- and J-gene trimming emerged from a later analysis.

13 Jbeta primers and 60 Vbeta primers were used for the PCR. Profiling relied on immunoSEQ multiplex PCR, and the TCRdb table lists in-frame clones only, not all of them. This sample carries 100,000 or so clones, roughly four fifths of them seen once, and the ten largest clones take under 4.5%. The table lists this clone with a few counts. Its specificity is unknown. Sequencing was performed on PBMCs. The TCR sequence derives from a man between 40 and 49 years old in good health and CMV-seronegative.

The CDR3 sequence: CASRHLQGQTGPQHF. For the CDR3, the DNA is TGTGCCAGCAGACACCTACAGGGGCAGACTGGGCCCCAGCATTTT. The chain couples TRBV6-5 to TRBJ1-5, with 7 bases aligning to TRBD1. The CDR3 is made up of 15 amino acids. J was trimmed by 9 bases and V by 6 bases; bases with no gene match: 14. CDR1 is MNHEY and CDR2 is SVGAGI in the germline V gene.